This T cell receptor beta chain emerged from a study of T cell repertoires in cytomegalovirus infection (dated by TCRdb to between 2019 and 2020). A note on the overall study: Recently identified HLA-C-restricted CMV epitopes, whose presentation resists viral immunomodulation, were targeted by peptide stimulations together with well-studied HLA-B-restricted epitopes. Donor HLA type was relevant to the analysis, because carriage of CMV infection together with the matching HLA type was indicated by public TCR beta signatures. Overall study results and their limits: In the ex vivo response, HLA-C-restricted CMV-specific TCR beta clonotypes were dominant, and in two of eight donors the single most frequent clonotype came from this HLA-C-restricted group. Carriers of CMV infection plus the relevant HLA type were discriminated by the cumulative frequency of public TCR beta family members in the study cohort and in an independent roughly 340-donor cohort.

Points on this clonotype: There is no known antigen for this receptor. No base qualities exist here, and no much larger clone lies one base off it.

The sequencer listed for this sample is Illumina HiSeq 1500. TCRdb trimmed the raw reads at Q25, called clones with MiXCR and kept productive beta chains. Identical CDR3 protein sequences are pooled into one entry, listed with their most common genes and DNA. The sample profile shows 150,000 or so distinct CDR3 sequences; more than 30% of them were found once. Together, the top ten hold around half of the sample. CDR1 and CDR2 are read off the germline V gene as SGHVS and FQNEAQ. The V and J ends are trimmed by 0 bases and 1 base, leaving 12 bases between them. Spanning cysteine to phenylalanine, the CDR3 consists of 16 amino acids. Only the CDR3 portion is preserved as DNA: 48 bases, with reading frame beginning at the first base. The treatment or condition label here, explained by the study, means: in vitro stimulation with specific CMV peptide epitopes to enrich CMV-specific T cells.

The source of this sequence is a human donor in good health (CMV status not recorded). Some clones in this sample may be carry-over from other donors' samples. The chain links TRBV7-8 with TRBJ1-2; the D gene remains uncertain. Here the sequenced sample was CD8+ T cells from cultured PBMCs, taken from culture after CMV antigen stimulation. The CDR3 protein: CASSLAPELYNYGYTF. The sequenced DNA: TGTGCCAGCAGCTTAGCGCCTGAGCTATATAACTATGGCTACACCTTC.